The 32 T cell receptor beta chains below all came from one sample that was sequenced in a study of human versus mouse CDR3 diversity and MHC coevolution. The assay was immunoSEQ multiplex PCR, and TCRdb's table has in-frame clones only and misses some. The sample holds about 83,000 clones, less than 95% seen once. The sequencing input was naive CD4+ T cells from blood. Subset given: CD45RO-negative CD62L-positive naive CD4 T cells. These receptors were taken from a person aged 25-75 years in good health.

This clone was seen a single time. The chain carries TRBV30 and TRBJ1-4; D call uncertain. The CDR3 is 12 amino acids. Trimming removed 1 base from V and 7 bases from J, with 7 bases in between. CDR1 is GTSNPN and CDR2 is SVGIG in the germline V gene (reference sequence). CDR3 DNA: TGTGCCTGGAGTGCAGGTTTTGAAAAACTGTTTTTT. Residues: CAWSAGFEKLFF.

The chain combines TRBV6-6 with TRBJ1-1; TRBD1 might be the D (6 bases). Per germline, CDR1 MNHNY and CDR2 SVGAGI (reference sequence). The CDR3 covers 15 residues. V lost 5 bases to trimming and J lost 3 bases, with 16 bases between them. CDR3 protein: CASSTTGREHTEAFF. The DNA of the CDR3 is TGTGCCAGCAGTACCACAGGGAGGGAGCACACTGAAGCTTTCTTT.

The chain employs TRBV29-1 and TRBJ2-3, with D uncertain. Germline CDR1 SQVTM, CDR2 ANQGSEA. Trimming cost V 3 bases and J 1 base, with 11 bases left between them. The CDR3 has 14 residues. In nucleotides, the CDR3 is TGCAGCGTTGAGGCCCAGATTGGCACAGATACGCAGTATTTT. Encoded protein: CSVEAQIGTDTQYF.

The sample holds one count of this clone. The chain combines TRBV2 with TRBJ1-2; tentative D call: TRBD1 (5 bases). Germline V gene sequence: CDR1 SNHLY, CDR2 FYNNEI. The CDR3 has 11 residues. The germline V and J ends were trimmed by 11 bases and 5 bases, with 12 bases remaining between them. The CDR3 nucleotides are TGTGCCCCGGGGGGATTATATGGCTACACCTTC. Protein: CAPGGLYGYTF.

The chain recombines TRBV27 with TRBJ2-4, with 9 positions matching TRBD1. The trim removed 10 bases at V and 9 bases at J, leaving 10 bases unmatched. The CDR3 runs to 13 residues. Looked up from germline, CDR1 is MNHEY and CDR2 is SMNVEV (reference sequence). CDR3 sequence (DNA): TGTGCCACCAACCCGGGACAGGGTTTCATTCAGTACTTC. Translating gives CATNPGQGFIQYF.

This rearrangement joins TRBV6-1 to TRBJ2-7, with 9 nucleotides matching TRBD1. The germline V gene encodes CDR1 MNHNS and CDR2 SASEGT. V trimming: 5 bases; J trimming: 2 bases; junction bases outside the gene matches: 4. The CDR3 consists of 14 residues. This CDR3 is CASSLRTGAYEQYF. In DNA form, the CDR3 reads TGTGCCAGCAGTTTACGGACAGGGGCCTACGAGCAGTACTTC.

The chain employs TRBV11-3 and TRBJ2-2; TRBD1 matches 7 bases. The ends lost 6 bases at V and 4 bases at J; junction bases unmatched: 2. This CDR3 has 13 amino acids. The germline gives CDR1 SGHNT, CDR2 YENEEA. The CDR3 nucleotides are TGTGCCAGCAGGACAGGGCCCACCGGGGAGCTGTTTTTT. Translated: CASRTGPTGELFF.

V and J are TRBV19 and TRBJ2-1; D perhaps matches TRBD2 (5 bases). V was cut by 9 bases and J by 4 bases, with 13 bases left in between. Germline V lookup: CDR1 LNHDA, CDR2 SQIVND (reference sequence). The CDR3 is made up of 13 amino acids. The DNA of the CDR3 is TGTGCCAGCTCGTATCCGGGGTACAATGAGCAGTTCTTC. This encodes CASSYPGYNEQFF.

V gene TRBV6-1 combines with J gene TRBJ2-3; 12 bases align to TRBD2. The germline V gene encodes CDR1 MNHNS and CDR2 SASEGT. The CDR3 loop spans 14 amino acids. The J segment lost 4 bases and the V segment lost 5 bases, leaving 1 base of the junction unmatched. CDR3 sequence reads: CASSRLAGADTQYF. The CDR3 DNA reads TGTGCCAGCAGTCGACTAGCGGGAGCAGATACGCAGTATTTT.

This clone occurred once. The chain joins TRBV4-1 to TRBJ1-6; possibly TRBD1 for D (6 bases). Trimming pared 2 bases from V and 14 bases from J, leaving 10 bases between. CDR1 and CDR2 (germline): MGHRA, YSYEKL. This CDR3 has 12 amino acids. Here the CDR3 reads CASSQLGGALHF. The CDR3 bases are TGCGCCAGCAGCCAACTAGGGGGGGCCCTCCACTTT.

V and J are TRBV2 and TRBJ2-1, with a possible D match to TRBD1 (6 bases). This CDR3 is 15 amino acids long. Germline V gene lookup returns CDR1 SNHLY and CDR2 FYNNEI. V was trimmed by 2 bases and J by 0 bases, leaving 8 bases between them. Here the CDR3 DNA reads TGTGCCAGCAGTGAACAGGGGCCCTCCTACAATGAGCAGTTCTTC. Translating it yields CASSEQGPSYNEQFF.

This chain joins TRBV7-9 and TRBJ1-4; 8 bases line up with TRBD1. Looked up from germline, CDR1 is SEHNR and CDR2 is FQNEAQ (reference sequence). The CDR3 loop spans 15 amino acids. Germline trimming cut 2 bases from V and 2 bases from J; bases unmatched to any gene: 1. CDR3: CASSLQGATNEKLFF. CDR3 nucleotides: TGTGCCAGCAGCTTACAGGGGGCGACTAATGAAAAACTGTTTTTT. The full variable domain, in which reference TRBV7-9 and TRBJ1-4 provide the parts outside the CDR3, is DTGVSQNPRHKITKRGQNVTFRCDPISEHNRLYWYRQTLGQGPEFLTYFQNEAQLEKSRLLSDRFSAERPKGSFSTLEIQRTEQGDSAMYLCASSLQGATNEKLFFGSGTQLSVL.

The chain recombines TRBV10-3 with TRBJ1-2; 10 nucleotides line up with TRBD1. With V trimmed by 7 bases and J by 6 bases, 5 bases remained unmatched. Germline V gene sequence: CDR1 ENHRY, CDR2 SYGVKD. The CDR3 runs to 13 residues. In DNA form, the CDR3 reads TGTGCCATCAACTGGGACAGGGGTGATGGCTACACCTTC. This encodes CAINWDRGDGYTF.

This clone was picked up a small number of times. The chain joins TRBV6-6 to TRBJ1-2, with D possibly matching TRBD1 (5 bases). The germline CDR1 and CDR2 sequences are MNHNY and SVGAGI (reference sequence). The CDR3 sequence is 13 residues long. Trimming removed 8 bases at V and 8 bases at J, with 18 bases between. CDR3 sequence: CASSPSRASGYTF. The CDR3, as DNA: TGTGCCAGCTCACCGTCCAGGGCGTCCGGCTACACCTTC.

The genes are TRBV11-2 and TRBJ2-5; D may be TRBD2 (6 bases). The V end was cut by 1 base, the J end by 5 bases, with 8 bases between. CDR3 length equals 13 residues. Per the germline V gene, CDR1 is SGHAT and CDR2 is FQNNGV. CDR3 bases: TGTGCCAGCAGCTTAGGAGGGAGGGAGACCCAGTACTTC. This codes for CASSLGGRETQYF.

The chain employs TRBV18 and TRBJ2-7; no firm D call. The germline V gene has CDR1 KGHSH and CDR2 LQKENI. The CDR3 spans 17 residues. Trimming pared 0 bases from V and 0 bases from J, leaving 15 bases between. The CDR3 spells CASSPPYNAGFSYEQYF. The CDR3 region has the DNA TGTGCCAGCTCACCACCGTATAACGCAGGTTTCTCCTACGAGCAGTACTTC.

V gene TRBV6-1 combines with J gene TRBJ1-1; 12 bases map to TRBD1. Looked up from germline, CDR1 is MNHNS and CDR2 is SASEGT. V was clipped by 7 bases and J by 5 bases; unmatched bases: 5. The CDR3 covers 14 residues. The CDR3, as DNA: TGTGCCAGCACGGGACAGGGGGCGCCTACTGAAGCTTTCTTT. Translating it yields CASTGQGAPTEAFF.

The rearrangement joins TRBV11-2 to TRBJ1-1; 10 nucleotides match TRBD1. The germline CDR1 and CDR2 sequences are SGHAT and FQNNGV. The CDR3 is 15 residues long. With V trimmed by 6 bases and J by 5 bases, 9 bases remained unmatched. Written as DNA, the CDR3 is TGTGCCAGCAGTAAACGCCGGGACAGGGGAACTGAAGCTTTCTTT. Protein sequence: CASSKRRDRGTEAFF.

This clone was detected only once. This chain connects TRBV7-9 to TRBJ2-3; 9 bases line up with TRBD2. This CDR3 region has 18 residues. V was pared by 5 bases and J by 2 bases, with 14 bases of the junction left unmatched. From germline, CDR1 is SEHNR and CDR2 FQNEAQ (reference sequence). CDR3 amino acids: CASSRRGGRARYTDTQYF. The CDR3 region has the DNA TGTGCCAGCAGCCGCAGGGGCGGGAGGGCCCGGTACACAGATACGCAGTATTTT.

The chain couples TRBV6-1 to TRBJ2-7; 9 bases are a match to TRBD1. Germline V gives CDR1 MNHNS, CDR2 SASEGT. There are 13 residues in the CDR3. Losses at the gene ends were 6 bases for V and 5 bases for J; bases not matched to a gene: 5. CDR3 nucleotide sequence: TGTGCCAGCAGGAAACAGGGGGCCAACGAGCAGTACTTC. As protein: CASRKQGANEQYF.

This clone was observed once. The rearrangement uses TRBV2 and TRBJ2-1, with 8 bases that match TRBD2. Per the germline V gene, CDR1 is SNHLY and CDR2 is FYNNEI. There are 13 residues in the CDR3. V was pared by 5 bases and J by 5 bases, with 2 bases of the junction left unmatched. CDR3 region: CASSTSGHNEQFF. In DNA, the CDR3 is TGTGCCAGCAGTACTAGCGGACACAATGAGCAGTTCTTC.

This chain joins TRBV2 and TRBJ2-3; D call uncertain. The CDR3 covers 14 residues. Germline V gives CDR1 SNHLY, CDR2 FYNNEI. V lost 8 bases and J lost 5, with 17 bases in between. CDR3 nucleotides: TGTGCCAGCCGAGAGTTGACTCCTGGAGATACGCAGTATTTT. Translation gives CASRELTPGDTQYF.

The sample holds one count of this clone. The chain joins TRBV7-3 to TRBJ2-5, with 7 bases aligning to TRBD1. The germline V gene encodes CDR1 SGHTA and CDR2 FQGTGA. With V trimmed by 3 bases and J by 3 bases, 1 base remained unmatched. This CDR3 has 13 residues. The CDR3 DNA follows: TGTGCCAGCAGCTTCGACAGGGAAGAGACCCAGTACTTC. This sequence encodes CASSFDREETQYF.

The rearrangement joins TRBV2 to TRBJ1-1; 8 bases match TRBD1. Unmatched junction bases numbered 11, after V lost 8 bases and J lost 0 bases. The CDR3 runs 16 residues. The germline V gene encodes CDR1 SNHLY and CDR2 FYNNEI. CDR3 DNA: TGTGCCAGCCGATCCGGGACAGGAGGCATGAACACTGAAGCTTTCTTT. Its protein product is CASRSGTGGMNTEAFF.

This clone was observed once. The chain joins TRBV29-1 to TRBJ2-3; 7 nucleotides match TRBD2. The germline gives CDR1 SQVTM, CDR2 ANQGSEA. This CDR3 is built from 17 residues. Trimming cost V 2 bases and J 1 base; bases outside gene matches: 12. In DNA form, the CDR3 reads TGCAGCGTTGAACTAGCGGTACCCCAGGGCCGCACAGATACGCAGTATTTT. Its protein product is CSVELAVPQGRTDTQYF.

V usage is TRBV5-1 and J usage is TRBJ2-7; weak D call: TRBD1 (6 bases). This CDR3 spans 14 amino acids. CDR1 is SGHRS and CDR2 is YFSETQ in the germline V gene. Trimming took off 6 bases at V and 5 bases at J, with 18 bases between the two ends. The CDR3 spells CASNRGGIPHEQYF. The CDR3 DNA reads TGCGCCAGCAACCGAGGGGGTATACCCCACGAGCAGTACTTC.

The rearrangement links TRBV5-4 to TRBJ2-1; 9 nucleotides agree with TRBD1. Losses at the gene ends were 0 bases for V and 4 bases for J; bases not matched to a gene: 5. The CDR3 covers 16 residues. The V gene's germline CDR1 is SGHNT and CDR2 YYREEE (reference sequence). The CDR3 sequence: CASSLDAGQGYNEQFF. CDR3 DNA: TGTGCCAGCAGCTTGGACGCCGGACAGGGGTACAATGAGCAGTTCTTC. The variable domain in full, completed from reference TRBV5-4 and TRBJ2-1, reads ETGVTQSPTHLIKTRGQQVTLRCSSQSGHNTVSWYQQALGQGPQFIFQYYREEENGRGNFPPRFSGLQFPNYSSELNVNALELDDSALYLCASSLDAGQGYNEQFFGPGTRLTVL.

The chain has TRBV28 and TRBJ2-1, with D perhaps matching TRBD1 (6 bases). Germline CDR1 MDHEN, CDR2 SYDVKM. CDR3 length equals 16 residues. The V end lost 4 bases, the J end lost 7 bases, and 20 bases lay between the germline ends. In DNA, the CDR3 is TGTGCCAGCAGTTCGATCCGGCAGGTAGGGGGTAATGAGCAGTTCTTC. Amino acid sequence: CASSSIRQVGGNEQFF.

The chain combines TRBV7-9 with TRBJ2-7; TRBD1 matches at 8 bases. V gave up 4 bases and J gave up 6 bases; unmatched junction bases: 5. This CDR3 is 13 amino acids long. Germline CDR1 reads SEHNR; CDR2 reads FQNEAQ (reference sequence). The CDR3 region is CASSSDRVSEQYF. In DNA form, the CDR3 reads TGTGCCAGCAGCTCGGACAGGGTTAGCGAGCAGTACTTC.

The chain joins TRBV10-1 to TRBJ2-7; 10 bases are shared with TRBD2. The CDR3 is made up of 14 amino acids. Germline V gene data show CDR1 as WNHNN and CDR2 as SYGVQD (reference sequence). V dropped 8 bases and J dropped 3; count of bases not matched to a gene: 7. The CDR3 region is CASGPSGRFYEQYF. The CDR3 DNA is TGCGCCAGCGGTCCTAGCGGGAGATTCTACGAGCAGTACTTC.

The table lists this clone with a count of one. CDR3 sequence (DNA): TGCGCCAGCAGCCTAGGGACAGTTCCGAACACTGAAGCTTTCTTT. It specifies CASSLGTVPNTEAFF. The chain combines TRBV4-1 with TRBJ1-1; 7 positions agree with TRBD1. The CDR3 is 15 amino acids. V was clipped by 4 bases and J by 1 base; unmatched bases: 6. The germline gives CDR1 MGHRA, CDR2 YSYEKL.

V is TRBV19 and J is TRBJ2-1; the D is unclear. Germline V gene data show CDR1 as LNHDA and CDR2 as SQIVND (reference sequence). V shed 5 bases and J shed 4 bases, with 3 bases lying between them. This CDR3 has 11 amino acids. The CDR3 loop reads CASSSYNEQFF. The CDR3 DNA reads TGTGCCAGTAGTTCTTACAATGAGCAGTTCTTC.